This is a list of T cell receptor beta chains from one sample in a study of blood T cells in healthy people across ages. TCRdb itself ran the 5' RACE reads through MiXCR, one entry per CDR3 protein. The sample records about 560,000 distinct CDR3 sequences, roughly a quarter being singletons. In addition, the sample was reused for a study of T cells of mothers and their children.

Sequencing used blood. The receptors derive from a boy aged 2-9 years in good health. Both conserved end residues are trimmed from each CDR3.

J gene: TRBJ1-3
V gene: TRBV7-6
CDR3 protein: ASSLALDSGNTIY

J gene: TRBJ1-1
V gene: TRBV9
CDR3 protein: ASSVATVTEAF

J gene: TRBJ2-7
V gene: TRBV27
CDR3 protein: ASSLGAGSEQY

J gene: TRBJ2-5
V gene: TRBV6-5
CDR3 protein: ASSWAPGQGSGEQY

J gene: TRBJ2-3
V gene: TRBV7-9
CDR3 protein: ASSPEQNTDTQY

J gene: TRBJ1-5
V gene: TRBV12-5
CDR3 protein: ASGPGAASNQPQH

J gene: TRBJ2-5
V gene: TRBV20-1
CDR3 protein: SAGGGKETQY

J gene: TRBJ2-5
V gene: TRBV19
CDR3 protein: ASARTHQETQY

J gene: TRBJ1-1
V gene: TRBV10-3
CDR3 protein: AISNSDAAF

J gene: TRBJ2-3
V gene: TRBV7-9
CDR3 protein: ASSPRTSGASAQY

J gene: TRBJ1-1
V gene: TRBV7-9
CDR3 protein: ASTLATEAF

J gene: TRBJ2-7
V gene: TRBV12-5
CDR3 protein: ASGSEMGQY

J gene: .
V gene: TRBV6-1
CDR3 protein: ASSPGTSGGAKLGEQF

J gene: TRBJ2-7
V gene: TRBV2
CDR3 protein: ASRGTGLGEQY

J gene: TRBJ2-1
V gene: TRBV10-3
CDR3 protein: AISESTDNEQF

J gene: TRBJ1-1
V gene: TRBV12-3/TRBV12-4
CDR3 protein: ASSHRAQSGATEAF

J gene: .
V gene: TRBV7-9
CDR3 protein: ASSFVSRPNEQF

J gene: TRBJ1-2
V gene: TRBV4-1
CDR3 protein: ASSQDTRDYGYT

J gene: TRBJ1-4
V gene: TRBV7-8
CDR3 protein: ASSLEGAWGEKLF

J gene: TRBJ2-1
V gene: TRBV29-1
CDR3 protein: SVDGTSGPFEQF

J gene: TRBJ2-5
V gene: TRBV3-1
CDR3 protein: ASSQRRLRETQY

J gene: TRBJ2-5
V gene: TRBV29-1
CDR3 protein: SVVEVRETQY

J gene: TRBJ2-5
V gene: TRBV3-1
CDR3 protein: ASSQGLGLMETQY

J gene: TRBJ2-5
V gene: TRBV12-3/TRBV12-4
CDR3 protein: ASSLIWETQY

J gene: TRBJ2-7
V gene: TRBV5-1
CDR3 protein: ASSLMGLAASYEQY

J gene: TRBJ1-6
V gene: TRBV27
CDR3 protein: ASSLWQNSPLH

J gene: TRBJ2-1
V gene: TRBV7-2
CDR3 protein: ASSSLRRASMGNEQF

J gene: TRBJ2-7
V gene: TRBV20-1
CDR3 protein: SAQAGPSYEQY

J gene: TRBJ2-4
V gene: TRBV20-1
CDR3 protein: SALKWTDLAKNIQY

J gene: TRBJ2-5
V gene: TRBV6-6
CDR3 protein: ASTLGGYQETQY

J gene: TRBJ2-5
V gene: TRBV11-2
CDR3 protein: ASSLAGLAGVETQY

J gene: TRBJ1-1
V gene: TRBV20-1
CDR3 protein: SARRFPTEAF

J gene: TRBJ1-2
V gene: TRBV20-1
CDR3 protein: SARDSGQGLHGYT

J gene: TRBJ1-3
V gene: TRBV7-2
CDR3 protein: ASSLRTAETGNTIY

J gene: TRBJ2-3
V gene: TRBV13
CDR3 protein: ASSGSTIQGTDTQY

J gene: TRBJ2-2
V gene: TRBV29-1
CDR3 protein: SVARQLNTGELF

J gene: TRBJ2-7
V gene: TRBV25-1
CDR3 protein: ASSAIGGTGYEQY

J gene: TRBJ1-4
V gene: TRBV9
CDR3 protein: VSSRNRQGSGEKLF

J gene: TRBJ2-5
V gene: TRBV6-2/TRBV6-3
CDR3 protein: ASSYSRGTQY

J gene: TRBJ1-4
V gene: TRBV15
CDR3 protein: ATSREGNEKLF

J gene: TRBJ1-1
V gene: TRBV3-1
CDR3 protein: ASRKTGPNTEAF

J gene: TRBJ2-1
V gene: TRBV7-9
CDR3 protein: ASSLVGNNEQF

J gene: TRBJ2-2
V gene: TRBV11-1
CDR3 protein: ASSSRGTSGEYNTGELF

J gene: TRBJ1-4
V gene: TRBV4-1
CDR3 protein: ASSRPFQNEKLF

J gene: TRBJ2-2
V gene: TRBV2
CDR3 protein: ASSDKGQGNTGELF

J gene: TRBJ2-5
V gene: TRBV7-2
CDR3 protein: ASSLFSGGQETQY

J gene: TRBJ2-5
V gene: TRBV10-3
CDR3 protein: AISGGVNLKQY

J gene: TRBJ1-2
V gene: TRBV29-1
CDR3 protein: SGWTGGFNGYT

J gene: TRBJ2-3
V gene: TRBV5-5
CDR3 protein: ASSSGQGFRDTQY

J gene: TRBJ2-3
V gene: TRBV7-9
CDR3 protein: ASSLFEGYTDTQY

J gene: .
V gene: TRBV12-3/TRBV12-4
CDR3 protein: ASSLAPSSEQY

J gene: TRBJ1-2
V gene: TRBV12-3/TRBV12-4
CDR3 protein: ASSPRQSRYGYT

J gene: TRBJ2-7
V gene: TRBV20-1
CDR3 protein: SARKIRAGRLDEQY

J gene: TRBJ2-2
V gene: TRBV20-1
CDR3 protein: SASAGTGELF

J gene: TRBJ2-1
V gene: TRBV11-2
CDR3 protein: ASRGSGDNEQF